This T cell receptor (beta chain) was recovered during a study of blood T cell repertoires in COVID-19. The germline V and J ends were trimmed by 5 bases and 3 bases, with 14 bases remaining between them. CDR3 length: 14 residues. Germline assignment: CDR1 SEHNR and CDR2 FQNEAQ (reference sequence). Individuals aged roughly 18 to 95 years were recruited from roughly 23 US areas. All exposed participants met a person with COVID-19 within 2 weeks before entering the study. Only one count was recorded for this clone. The protocol was immunoSEQ multiplex PCR, while the TCRdb copy is restricted to in-frame clones and leaves out a portion. This table holds 250,000 to 300,000 clones, roughly four fifths found once.

This chain uses TRBV7-9 with TRBJ2-7; D not resolved. The specimen sequenced was PBMCs or T cells enriched from blood (not recorded which). The source of this sequence is a man between 40 and 49 years old who had been exposed to COVID-19. The CDR3 nucleotides read TGTGCCAGCAGCCCGTCAACTACACACTACGAGCAGTACTTC. Protein sequence: CASSPSTTHYEQYF.